This T cell receptor beta chain was found in a study of blood T cell repertoires in COVID-19. Repertoires were generated with immunoSEQ multiplex PCR, while TCRdb's copy carries only in-frame clones and drops some. The sample includes 400,000 to 500,000 clones, roughly 90% of them seen just once. The sequenced material came from PBMCs or T cells enriched from blood (not recorded which). This TCR was recovered from a woman aged 18-30 years who had been exposed to COVID-19.

The CDR3 here is CASSQDNEAGAFF. CDR3 bases: TGTGCCAGCAGCCAAGATAACGAGGCGGGAGCTTTCTTT. The J gene is TRBJ1-1, the V gene TRBV14; D uncertain. CDR3 length: 13 amino acids. V dropped 0 bases and J dropped 10 bases, with 12 bases sitting between them. In germline, CDR1 is SGHDN, CDR2 FVKESK. Full variable domain (missing parts from reference TRBV14 and TRBJ1-1): EAGVTQFPSHSVIEKGQTVTLRCDPISGHDNLYWYRRVMGKEIKFLLHFVKESKQDESGMPNNRFLAERTGGTYSTLKVQPAELEDSGVYFCASSQDNEAGAFFGQGTRLTVV.